A selection of T cell receptor beta chains follows, all from one sample in a study of blood T cell repertoires in COVID-19. Some clones are missing from TCRdb's copy, which holds only in-frame ones; the method was immunoSEQ multiplex PCR. The sample consists of some 74,000 clones, approximately 80% of them appearing once. Sequenced input: peripheral blood. All receptors come from a human donor in a cohort sampled during active COVID-19. The CDR3 runs from the conserved cysteine through the conserved F or W. The D gene is left open where the match is weak. Clone size is stated in some rows and not others, as once, few, many or a class when expanded.

size: .; length: 14; J: TRBJ1-1; D: TRBD1; V: TRBV5-1; DNA: TGCGCCAGCAGCTTGGGGCAGGGGGCCGGGGAAGCTTTCTTT; CDR3: CASSLGQGAGEAFF
size: .; length: 16; J: TRBJ2-7; D: TRBD1; V: TRBV7-8; DNA: TGTGCCAGCAGGGGCGAGGGGGCGATTGGGACCTACGAGCAGTACTTC; CDR3: CASRGEGAIGTYEQYF
size: .; length: 12; J: TRBJ2-2; D: .; V: TRBV6-4; DNA: TGTGCCAGCAGTGCAGGGACCGGGGAGCTGTTTTTT; CDR3: CASSAGTGELFF
size: .; length: 14; J: TRBJ1-1; D: .; V: TRBV7-2; DNA: TGTGCCAGCAGCACACGGCAGGGGCTGATTCCAGCTTTCTTT; CDR3: CASSTRQGLIPAFF
size: .; length: 16; J: TRBJ2-5; D: TRBD2; V: TRBV5-5; DNA: TGTGCCAGCAGCTTGGTACGGGGAGGGTTCCAAGAGACCCAGTACTTC; CDR3: CASSLVRGGFQETQYF
size: few; length: 13; J: TRBJ1-5; D: .; V: TRBV5-6; DNA: TGTGCCAGCGGTAGGGGACTCCGACAGCCCCAGCATTTT; CDR3: CASGRGLRQPQHF
size: once; length: 12; J: TRBJ1-4; D: .; V: TRBV6-6; DNA: TGTGCCAGCAGTTATTCGGGGGAAAAACTGTTTTTT; CDR3: CASSYSGEKLFF
size: .; length: 15; J: TRBJ1-6; D: .; V: TRBV2; DNA: TGTGCCAGCAGTGAAGCAGGCAGGGATAATTCACCCCTCCACTTT; CDR3: CASSEAGRDNSPLHF
size: .; length: 16; J: TRBJ2-7; D: TRBD1; V: TRBV19; DNA: TGTGCCAGTAGTTCTCCGAGGACAGGGGCGAACTACGAGCAGTACTTC; CDR3: CASSSPRTGANYEQYF
size: .; length: 15; J: TRBJ2-3; D: TRBD2; V: TRBV7-3; DNA: TGTGCCAGCAGCTTCCAGCGGGATACCACAGATACGCAGTATTTT; CDR3: CASSFQRDTTDTQYF
size: .; length: 13; J: TRBJ2-7; D: TRBD1; V: TRBV11-1; DNA: TGTGCCAGCACTCAATGGGACAGGGACGAGCAGTACTTC; CDR3: CASTQWDRDEQYF
size: .; length: 14; J: TRBJ1-4; D: .; V: TRBV5-4; DNA: TGTGCCAGCAGCTTGGCCGGGAACAATGAAAAACTGTTTTTT; CDR3: CASSLAGNNEKLFF
size: once; length: 13; J: TRBJ2-5; D: .; V: TRBV5-4; DNA: TGTGCCAGCAGGTGGGCGGGGAAAGAGACCCAGTACTTC; CDR3: CASRWAGKETQYF
size: .; length: 13; J: TRBJ2-3; D: .; V: TRBV5-1; DNA: TGCGCCAGCATATTGGTCGGGACAGATACGCAGTATTTT; CDR3: CASILVGTDTQYF
size: few; length: 15; J: TRBJ2-1; D: TRBD1; V: TRBV29-1; DNA: TGCAGCGTTGTTAGTCCAGGGGGCTCCTACAATGAGCAGTTCTTC; CDR3: CSVVSPGGSYNEQFF
size: few; length: 14; J: TRBJ2-2; D: .; V: TRBV11-3; DNA: TGTGCCAGCCGGGGGAGGAGAGGCACCGGGGAGCTGTTTTTT; CDR3: CASRGRRGTGELFF
size: .; length: 16; J: TRBJ1-5; D: .; V: TRBV6-4; DNA: TGTGCCAGCAGTAGCAGGGTATTTTTTAGCAATCAGCCCCAGCATTTT; CDR3: CASSSRVFFSNQPQHF
size: .; length: 15; J: TRBJ2-7; D: TRBD1; V: TRBV19; DNA: TGTGCCAGTAGTATACGTACAGGGGGCCCTATCGAGCAGTACTTC; CDR3: CASSIRTGGPIEQYF
size: .; length: 16; J: TRBJ2-3; D: TRBD2; V: TRBV27; DNA: TGTGCCAGCAGTTTAGGCGGGGGGGATCTCAGGGATACGCAGTATTTT; CDR3: CASSLGGGDLRDTQYF
size: .; length: 12; J: TRBJ2-7; D: TRBD1; V: TRBV28; DNA: TGTGCCAGTTCCCGGACAGGGGTCGAGCAGTACTTC; CDR3: CASSRTGVEQYF
size: few; length: 14; J: TRBJ1-3; D: .; V: TRBV3-1/TRBV3-2; DNA: TGTGCCAGCAGCCAGGGCTTGTCTGGAAACACCATATATTTT; CDR3: CASSQGLSGNTIYF
size: once; length: 15; J: TRBJ2-3; D: .; V: TRBV9; DNA: TGTGCCAGCAGCGTAGCCGGGGGGCTCACAGATACGCAGTATTTT; CDR3: CASSVAGGLTDTQYF
size: .; length: 15; J: TRBJ1-5; D: .; V: TRBV6-5; DNA: TGTGCCAGCAGCCGTTTTATAGTAAGCAATCAGCCCCAGCATTTT; CDR3: CASSRFIVSNQPQHF
size: .; length: 15; J: TRBJ2-2; D: .; V: TRBV5-1; DNA: TGCGCCAGCAGCTCCCGGAGTAGCGTCACCGGGGAGCTGTTTTTT; CDR3: CASSSRSSVTGELFF
size: .; length: 12; J: TRBJ2-7; D: .; V: TRBV29-1; DNA: TGCAGCGTTAACACAGGGGGGGACGAGCAGTACTTC; CDR3: CSVNTGGDEQYF
size: .; length: 18; J: TRBJ2-2; D: TRBD2; V: TRBV7-6; DNA: TGTGCCAGCAGCCCCTCGGGACTAGCGGGGGGAGGCACCGGGGAGCTGTTTTTT; CDR3: CASSPSGLAGGGTGELFF
size: .; length: 14; J: TRBJ1-1; D: .; V: TRBV11-2; DNA: TGTGCCAGCAGCCCACACGGGACAATCACTGAAGCTTTCTTT; CDR3: CASSPHGTITEAFF
size: .; length: 15; J: TRBJ2-2; D: .; V: TRBV7-3; DNA: TGTGCCAGCAGCTTAACCCGGACAGACAACGGGGAGCTGTTTTTT; CDR3: CASSLTRTDNGELFF
size: .; length: 19; J: TRBJ2-1; D: TRBD2; V: TRBV19; DNA: TGTGCCAGTAGTACACTCACCGGGACTAGCGGGACCTCGATGAATGAGCAGTTCTTC; CDR3: CASSTLTGTSGTSMNEQFF
size: .; length: 15; J: TRBJ1-3; D: TRBD1; V: TRBV30; DNA: TGTGCCTGGAGTTACGACAGGGCTAGTGGAAACACCATATATTTT; CDR3: CAWSYDRASGNTIYF
size: .; length: 13; J: TRBJ1-1; D: .; V: TRBV5-6; DNA: TGTGCCAGCAGGCGGTGGGGGGGCAATGAAGCTTTCTTT; CDR3: CASRRWGGNEAFF
size: .; length: 17; J: TRBJ2-2; D: TRBD2; V: TRBV10-1; DNA: TGCGCCAGCAGAGGGACTAGCGGGGGAACGAACACCGGGGAGCTGTTTTTT; CDR3: CASRGTSGGTNTGELFF
size: .; length: 12; J: TRBJ2-1; D: .; V: TRBV18; DNA: TGTGCCAGCTCACCGCGGAGGAATGAGCAGTTCTTC; CDR3: CASSPRRNEQFF
size: .; length: 15; J: TRBJ2-4; D: TRBD2; V: TRBV18; DNA: TGTGCCAGCTCACCCCAGACTAGCGGGAACAACATTCAGTACTTC; CDR3: CASSPQTSGNNIQYF
size: .; length: 15; J: TRBJ1-6; D: TRBD1; V: TRBV7-9; DNA: TGTGCCAGCAGCGCCGGACAGGGATCGGATTCACCCCTCCACTTT; CDR3: CASSAGQGSDSPLHF
size: .; length: 17; J: TRBJ2-3; D: TRBD2; V: TRBV5-1; DNA: TGCGCCAGCAGCCAGTCCGGGACTAGCGGGGGTGCAGATACGCAGTATTTT; CDR3: CASSQSGTSGGADTQYF
size: .; length: 14; J: TRBJ2-7; D: .; V: TRBV24-1; DNA: TGTGCCACCAGTGAAACCGGGACAAACTACGAGCAGTACTTC; CDR3: CATSETGTNYEQYF
size: .; length: 16; J: TRBJ1-1; D: .; V: TRBV3-1/TRBV3-2; DNA: TGTGCCAGCAGCCAAGAAGGCAGGGCGAGGAACACTGAAGCTTTCTTT; CDR3: CASSQEGRARNTEAFF
size: .; length: 13; J: TRBJ1-1; D: .; V: TRBV5-1; DNA: TGCGCCAGCAGCGGAGGGGTGAACACTGAAGCTTTCTTT; CDR3: CASSGGVNTEAFF
size: .; length: 16; J: TRBJ1-4; D: .; V: TRBV5-1; DNA: TGCGCCAGCAGCTTCGGAACTCAGGGGAAAAGTGAAAAACTGTTTTTT; CDR3: CASSFGTQGKSEKLFF
size: .; length: 13; J: TRBJ1-1; D: .; V: TRBV3-1/TRBV3-2; DNA: TGTGCCAGCAGCCAAGGTGCTGGAGTCAAAGCTTTCTTT; CDR3: CASSQGAGVKAFF
size: .; length: 15; J: TRBJ2-3; D: .; V: TRBV4-2; DNA: TGTGCCAGCAGCCAAGATCGGCGGACTACAGATACGCAGTATTTT; CDR3: CASSQDRRTTDTQYF
size: .; length: 16; J: TRBJ2-5; D: TRBD1; V: TRBV7-2; DNA: TGTGCCAGCAGCTTAGGAGTAGCAGGGGGTGAGGAGACCCAGTACTTC; CDR3: CASSLGVAGGEETQYF
size: .; length: 15; J: TRBJ2-5; D: TRBD2; V: TRBV7-3; DNA: TGTGCCAGCAGCGCACACGGCGGGAGTCTGGAGACCCAGTACTTC; CDR3: CASSAHGGSLETQYF
size: few; length: 14; J: TRBJ1-1; D: .; V: TRBV27; DNA: TGTGCCAGCAGTTTATCTTACAAGAACACTGAAGCTTTCTTT; CDR3: CASSLSYKNTEAFF
size: .; length: 18; J: TRBJ2-3; D: TRBD2; V: TRBV7-8; DNA: TGTGCCAGCAGCTTATTCGGCGGGGGGGCCGTACTCCATTATACGCAGTATTTT; CDR3: CASSLFGGGAVLHYTQYF
size: .; length: 15; J: TRBJ2-7; D: TRBD2; V: TRBV30; DNA: TGTGCCTGGAGTGTGGGGGTTGGACTAGTCTACGAGCAGTACTTC; CDR3: CAWSVGVGLVYEQYF